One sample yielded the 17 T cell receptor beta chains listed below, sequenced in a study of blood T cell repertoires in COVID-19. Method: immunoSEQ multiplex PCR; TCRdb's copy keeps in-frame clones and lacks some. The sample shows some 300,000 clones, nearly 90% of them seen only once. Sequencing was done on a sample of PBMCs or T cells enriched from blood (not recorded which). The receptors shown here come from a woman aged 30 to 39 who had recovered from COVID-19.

CDR3 bases: TGTGCCAGCAGCCACCCCGGAAGAGACAGAAAGACCGGGGAGCTGTTTTTT. Protein product: CASSHPGRDRKTGELFF. The chain employs TRBV7-6 and TRBJ2-2; perhaps TRBD1 as D (5 bases). The V gene lost 5 bases and the J gene lost 5 bases, with 21 bases spanning the gap. Looked up from germline, CDR1 is SGHVS and CDR2 is FNYEAQ. This CDR3 region has 17 residues.

CDR3 sequence reads: CASSQVLGGSIDYGYTF. CDR3 sequence (DNA): TGTGCCAGCAGCCAAGTGCTCGGAGGCTCCATAGACTATGGCTACACCTTC. The rearrangement links TRBV14 to TRBJ1-2; D not certain. The V end was cut by 1 base, the J end by 3 bases, with 18 bases between. The V gene's germline CDR1 is SGHDN and CDR2 FVKESK. CDR3 length: 17 amino acids.

The CDR3 region has the DNA TGTGCCAGCAGCAAGGGACTAGCGCGTAGACCCTACGAGCAGTACTTC. It specifies CASSKGLARRPYEQYF. The V gene is TRBV11-2, the J gene TRBJ2-7; TRBD2 agrees at 10 bases. The V gene's germline CDR1 is SGHAT and CDR2 FQNNGV. Unmatched junction bases numbered 9, after V lost 5 bases and J lost 2 bases. The CDR3 extends over 16 amino acids.

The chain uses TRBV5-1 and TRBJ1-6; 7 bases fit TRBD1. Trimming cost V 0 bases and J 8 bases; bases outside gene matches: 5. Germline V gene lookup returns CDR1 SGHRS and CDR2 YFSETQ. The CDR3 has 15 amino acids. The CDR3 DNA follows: TGCGCCAGCAGCTTGGGGACAGGAACCGATTCACCCCTCCACTTT. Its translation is CASSLGTGTDSPLHF. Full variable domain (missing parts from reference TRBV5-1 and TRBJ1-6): KAGVTQTPRYLIKTRGQQVTLSCSPISGHRSVSWYQQTPGQGLQFLFEYFSETQRNKGNFPGRFSGRQFSNSRSEMNVSTLELGDSALYLCASSLGTGTDSPLHFGNGTRLTVT.

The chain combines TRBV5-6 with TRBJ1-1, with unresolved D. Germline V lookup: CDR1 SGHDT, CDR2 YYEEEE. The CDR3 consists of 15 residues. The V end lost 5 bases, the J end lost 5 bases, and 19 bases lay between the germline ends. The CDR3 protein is CASRSRKRVWTEAFF. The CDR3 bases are TGTGCCAGCAGATCCCGTAAACGGGTTTGGACTGAAGCTTTCTTT.

This CDR3 is CASSQEATGIYNEQFF. The CDR3 DNA follows: TGCGCCAGCAGCCAAGAGGCGACAGGGATCTACAATGAGCAGTTCTTC. This sequence joins TRBV4-1 and TRBJ2-1; 7 bases align to TRBD1. Germline V gene sequence: CDR1 MGHRA, CDR2 YSYEKL. The V segment lost 0 bases and the J segment 3 bases; nucleotides outside the gene matches: 5. This CDR3 region has 16 residues.

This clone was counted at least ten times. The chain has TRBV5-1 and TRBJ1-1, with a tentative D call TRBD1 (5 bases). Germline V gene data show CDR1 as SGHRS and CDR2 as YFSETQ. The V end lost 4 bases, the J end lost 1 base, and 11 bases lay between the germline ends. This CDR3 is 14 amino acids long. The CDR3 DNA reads TGCGCCAGCAGCGTATCAACAGGGAACACTGAAGCTTTCTTT. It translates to CASSVSTGNTEAFF. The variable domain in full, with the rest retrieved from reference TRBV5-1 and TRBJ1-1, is KAGVTQTPRYLIKTRGQQVTLSCSPISGHRSVSWYQQTPGQGLQFLFEYFSETQRNKGNFPGRFSGRQFSNSRSEMNVSTLELGDSALYLCASSVSTGNTEAFFGQGTRLTVV.

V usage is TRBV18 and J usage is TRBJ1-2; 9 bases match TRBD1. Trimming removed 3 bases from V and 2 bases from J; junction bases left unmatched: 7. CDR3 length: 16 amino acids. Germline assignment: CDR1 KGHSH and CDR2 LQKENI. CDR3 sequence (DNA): TGTGCCAGCTCACCCAAGCGGGACAGGGAGAACTATGGCTACACCTTC. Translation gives CASSPKRDRENYGYTF.

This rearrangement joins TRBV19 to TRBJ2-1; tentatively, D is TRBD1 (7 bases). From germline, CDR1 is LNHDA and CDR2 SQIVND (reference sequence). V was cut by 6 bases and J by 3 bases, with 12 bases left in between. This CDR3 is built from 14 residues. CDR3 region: CASRTGRYYNEQFF. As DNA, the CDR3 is TGTGCCAGTAGGACAGGGAGGTACTACAATGAGCAGTTCTTC.

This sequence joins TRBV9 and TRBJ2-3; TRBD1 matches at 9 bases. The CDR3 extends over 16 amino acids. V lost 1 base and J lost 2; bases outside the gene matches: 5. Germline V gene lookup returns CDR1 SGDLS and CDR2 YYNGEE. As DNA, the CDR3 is TGTGCCAGCAGCGTACTCGGGACAGGGTCCACAGATACGCAGTATTTT. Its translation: CASSVLGTGSTDTQYF.

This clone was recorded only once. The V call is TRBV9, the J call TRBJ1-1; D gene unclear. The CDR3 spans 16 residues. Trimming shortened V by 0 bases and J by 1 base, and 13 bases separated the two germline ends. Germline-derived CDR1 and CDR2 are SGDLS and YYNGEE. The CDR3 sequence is CASSVDRVSGNTEAFF. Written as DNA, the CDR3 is TGTGCCAGCAGCGTAGATCGCGTATCCGGGAACACTGAAGCTTTCTTT.

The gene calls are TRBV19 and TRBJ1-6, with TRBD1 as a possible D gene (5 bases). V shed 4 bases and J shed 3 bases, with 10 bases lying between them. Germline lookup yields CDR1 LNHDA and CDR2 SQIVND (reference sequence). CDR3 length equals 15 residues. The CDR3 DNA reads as TGTGCCAGTAGTACCGGCAGGGTCTATAATTCACCCCTCCACTTT. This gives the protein CASSTGRVYNSPLHF.

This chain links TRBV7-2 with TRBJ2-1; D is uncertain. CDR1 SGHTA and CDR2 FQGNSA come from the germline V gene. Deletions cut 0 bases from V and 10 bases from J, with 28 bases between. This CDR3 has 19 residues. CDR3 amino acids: CASSLAPPIGSRFAGEQFF. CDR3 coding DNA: TGTGCCAGCAGCTTAGCCCCCCCTATAGGTAGCCGATTTGCCGGGGAGCAGTTCTTC. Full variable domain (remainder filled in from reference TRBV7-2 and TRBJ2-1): GAGVSQSPSNKVTEKGKDVELRCDPISGHTALYWYRQSLGQGLEFLIYFQGNSAPDKSGLPSDRFSAERTGGSVSTLTIQRTQQEDSAVYLCASSLAPPIGSRFAGEQFFGPGTRLTVL.

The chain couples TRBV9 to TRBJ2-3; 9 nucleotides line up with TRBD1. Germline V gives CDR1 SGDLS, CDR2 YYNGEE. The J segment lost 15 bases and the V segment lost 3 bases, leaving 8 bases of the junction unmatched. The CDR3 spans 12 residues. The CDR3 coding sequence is TGTGCCAGCAGCGGAACGGGACAGGGCCCCTATTTT. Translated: CASSGTGQGPYF.

The CDR3 DNA sequence: TGTGCCAGCAGCCTAACGACAGGGGGGAGTCAGCCCCAGCATTTT. It codes for CASSLTTGGSQPQHF. This rearrangement joins TRBV3-1 (or the pseudogene TRBV3-2) to TRBJ1-5; 9 positions match TRBD1. Losses at the gene ends were 4 bases for V and 6 bases for J; bases not matched to a gene: 7. Germline CDR1 LGHDT, CDR2 YNNKEL (reference sequence). This CDR3 is 15 amino acids long.

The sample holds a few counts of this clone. For the CDR3, the DNA is TGTGCCAGTAGTACTCGGATCGGGGGCTACACCTTC. Its protein product is CASSTRIGGYTF. The chain is built from TRBV19 and TRBJ1-2; D is uncertain. The germline V gene encodes CDR1 LNHDA and CDR2 SQIVND (reference sequence). V was trimmed by 4 bases and J by 8 bases, leaving 11 bases between them. CDR3 length: 12 residues.

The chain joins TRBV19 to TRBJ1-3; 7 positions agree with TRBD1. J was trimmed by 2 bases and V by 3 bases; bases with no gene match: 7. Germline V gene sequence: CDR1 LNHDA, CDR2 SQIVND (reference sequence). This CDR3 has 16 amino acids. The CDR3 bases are TGTGCCAGTAGTATGAGAAGGACAGGAGCTGGAAACACCATATATTTT. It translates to CASSMRRTGAGNTIYF.